What follows is one T cell receptor (beta chain) and its context. This clone's antigen is unknown. Possible read error: a much larger clone is one base away. Two rounds of multiplex PCR were performed to amplify the TCR beta CDR3 region from genomic DNA. In the first round of PCR, primers specific to each TRBV and TRBJ gene were used, and the primer sequences are filed in Chinese patent CN105087789A. Universal primers were used in the second round of PCR. The Roche High Pure PCR Template Preparation Kit was used to extract genomic DNA from frozen PBMCs. An Illumina HiSeq 3000 was used to sequence the libraries paired-end with 151 bp reads. The study's processing was this. CutAdapt was used to remove raw reads lacking the multiplex PCR primer sequences. PEAR was used to merge high-quality paired reads into contigs. MiXCR assigned TRB V, D and J gene segments to each contig by aligning to reference sequences. To remove sequencing errors, CDR3 sequences were clustered according to base quality and sequence similarity. Diversity was calculated as Shannon entropy divided by the natural log of the number of productive TCR sequences. One minus Shannon entropy divided by the natural log of the number of unique clonotypes was used as the definition of clonality. Progression-free survival cut-offs for repertoire metrics were chosen using the Youden index of ROC curves, with analyses run in R 3.5.3. TCRdb reran the public reads through fastp at Q25 and MiXCR, keeping productive beta chains. Each entry is one CDR3 protein sequence, shown with its most common DNA and genes. The V and J calls were determined by TCRdb, not by the authors. This sample holds roughly 25,000 distinct CDR3 sequences; roughly 35% were observed only once. The ten biggest clones cover approximately 67% of the sample.

The CDR3 goes from the cysteine to the phenylalanine over 14 residues. The DNA shown is the 42-base CDR3, in frame from base 1. V is reduced by 4 bases and J by 10 bases, leaving a spacing of 19 bases between them. In the germline V gene, CDR1 corresponds to MDHEN and CDR2 to SYDVKM. All patients had node-negative disease on CT and PET/CT, and none had a history of other malignancies or prior chemotherapy or radiotherapy. At each of two time points, around 6 milliliters of peripheral venous blood were collected into EDTA tubes. PBMCs were isolated by Ficoll-Paque Plus density-gradient centrifugation. Right after collection, samples were placed at -80 degrees C and kept there until analysis. This sample stems from a study of prognosis after radiotherapy for stage I lung cancer (dated by TCRdb to the early 2020s). Study-wide context: Between April 2018 and 2019, approximately 18 stage I NSCLC patients were enrolled in Nanjing, China. About five patients had oligometastatic NSCLC after surgical resection of the primary tumor, and around 14 had newly diagnosed primary stage I lung tumors. All patients were considered medically inoperable, owing to comorbidities in about 13 and refusal of surgery in seven or eight. The cohort included about a dozen men and roughly 6 women, with a median age of approximately 74 years and a range of roughly 53 to 85 years. About twelve patients had adenocarcinoma and roughly 7 had squamous cell carcinoma as the tumor histology. Using image-guided IMRT or VMAT, SBRT was delivered in 3 to 5 fractions at a biologically effective dose of at least 100 Gy. No patient received concurrent therapy alongside SBRT. About 20% of the 19 patients developed distant metastases after SBRT, at a median of roughly 7 months; the other 15 showed no significant progression. Peripheral blood TCR beta repertoires were profiled in stage I NSCLC patients before and after stereotactic body radiotherapy, and the repertoires were related to distant failure. The study sequenced around 38 blood samples from about 20 patients, one before and one after SBRT per patient. General conclusions and limits of the study: Differences by metastasis status were reportedly seen in TRBV and TRBJ usage frequencies, involving two V genes at baseline and, after SBRT, several V genes and two J genes. A decrease in unique TCR clone counts was observed after SBRT (median 10,088 before versus around 6,900 after; Wilcoxon paired P=0.011). No determination of tumor specificity was made for expanded TCR clones. No adjustment for multiple comparisons was applied to any of the reported P values. Post-SBRT Shannon entropy and its change from baseline were lower in patients who developed distant metastases; baseline Shannon entropy was not associated with metastases. The study was limited by the small cohort and short follow-up, and independent validation of the study findings is required.

The TCR sequence derives from a donor aged 50 or older with non-small cell lung cancer. The receptor chain draws on TRBV28 and TRBJ1-2; a weak D assignment points to TRBD1 (5 bases agree). This sample comprised PBMCs, obtained before or after stereotactic body radiation therapy (not recorded which). The DNA sequence is TGTGCCAGCAGTTCACGAGAAAGGGGTGGTGACTACACCTTC. The encoded protein is CASSSRERGGDYTF.